The 27 T cell receptor beta chains listed next were all sequenced from one sample in a study of shared clonotypes between healthy human individuals. Some clones are missing from TCRdb's copy, which holds only in-frame ones; the method was immunoSEQ multiplex PCR. The sample carries 950,000 to 1,300,000 clones, approximately 76% recorded once. Source material: memory CD4+ T cells sorted from blood. Subset specified: CD45RA-negative fraction. Receptors originate from a man between 18 and 29 years old in good health.

The V and J genes are TRBV23-1 and TRBJ2-7; 9 bases are a match to TRBD1. TRBV23-1 is identified as an open reading frame with a role that is uncertain. With V trimmed by 0 bases and J by 2 bases, 8 bases remained unmatched. The CDR3 covers 17 residues. The CDR3 nucleotides are TGCGCCAGCAGTCAATCTTCGTGGGACAGGGCAACCTACGAGCAGTACTTC. Translating gives CASSQSSWDRATYEQYF.

The chain uses TRBV5-1 and TRBJ2-5; 11 bases are a match to TRBD2. Unmatched junction bases numbered 7, after V lost 4 bases and J lost 2 bases. CDR3 length: 16 amino acids. Germline CDR1 SGHRS, CDR2 YFSETQ. This chain's CDR3 is CASSPAGTSGQETQYF. CDR3 DNA sequence: TGCGCCAGCAGCCCCGCCGGGACTAGCGGACAAGAGACCCAGTACTTC.

As to this clone: Other DNA sequences in this specimen translate into the identical CDR3. The rearrangement joins TRBV7-2 to TRBJ2-5; D remains ambiguous. V was trimmed by 1 base and J by 4 bases, leaving 7 bases between them. Germline V gene lookup returns CDR1 SGHTA and CDR2 FQGNSA. The CDR3 loop spans 13 amino acids. CDR3 in DNA: TGTGCCAGCAGCTTAGTACTGGGAGAGACCCAGTACTTC. Its protein product is CASSLVLGETQYF.

This clone was observed a handful of times. Different DNA sequences within this sample yield the same CDR3. The chain combines TRBV20-1 with TRBJ2-3; D unresolved. Germline CDR1 and CDR2: DFQATT and SNEGSKA (reference sequence). V dropped 3 bases and J dropped 2 bases, with 0 bases sitting between them. CDR3 size: 10 residues. CDR3 protein: CSASTDTQYF. In DNA form, the CDR3 reads TGCAGTGCTAGCACAGATACGCAGTATTTT.

The chain couples TRBV9 to TRBJ1-1; D perhaps matches TRBD1 (6 bases). Trimming cost V 5 bases and J 2 bases, with 10 bases left between them. Per germline, CDR1 SGDLS and CDR2 YYNGEE. CDR3 length equals 13 residues. CDR3 nucleotides: TGTGCCAGCAGTCGACAGGTAAACACTGAAGCTTTCTTT. Translating gives CASSRQVNTEAFF.

This clone has more than one count but fewer than ten. The rearrangement joins TRBV30 to TRBJ2-3; D is unclear. The V gene's germline CDR1 is GTSNPN and CDR2 SVGIG (reference sequence). The CDR3 runs to 13 residues. V lost 1 base to trimming and J lost 4 bases, with 9 bases between them. CDR3 sequence reads: CAWSGAAPDTQYF. CDR3 coding DNA: TGTGCCTGGAGTGGTGCCGCCCCAGATACGCAGTATTTT.

The chain employs TRBV18 and TRBJ2-3; 7 bases agree with TRBD1. Germline V CDR1 and CDR2: KGHSH, LQKENI. V lost 3 bases, J lost 1 base, and 7 bases stayed unmatched. This CDR3 is 16 amino acids long. As DNA, the CDR3 is TGTGCCAGCTCACCGCGTACAGGGGCCCGCACAGATACGCAGTATTTT. This gives the protein CASSPRTGARTDTQYF.

This chain joins TRBV6-6 and TRBJ2-7, with D unclear. The CDR3 is 13 residues long. Germline V gives CDR1 MNHNY, CDR2 SVGAGI (reference sequence). V lost 6 bases and J lost 7, with 16 bases in between. The CDR3 is CASRSTLGYEQYF. The DNA for the CDR3 is TGTGCCAGCAGATCTACCCTTGGATATGAGCAGTACTTC.

As to this clone: This sample also contains other DNA sequences that code for the same CDR3. V usage is TRBV7-9 and J usage is TRBJ2-7; perhaps TRBD2 as D (5 bases). Germline V gene lookup returns CDR1 SEHNR and CDR2 FQNEAQ (reference sequence). V was trimmed by 1 base and J by 0 bases, leaving 7 bases between them. There are 14 residues in the CDR3. As DNA, the CDR3 is TGTGCCAGCAGCTTAGGGAGGAGCTCCTACGAGCAGTACTTC. Amino acid sequence: CASSLGRSSYEQYF.

The chain's CDR3 is CASSSYSQGVYEQFF. The CDR3 DNA is TGTGCCAGCAGCTCCTACTCACAGGGGGTCTATGAGCAGTTCTTC. The genes are TRBV11-2 and TRBJ2-1, with 8 bases aligning to TRBD1. Germline CDR1 reads SGHAT; CDR2 reads FQNNGV. V was pared by 4 bases and J by 8 bases, with 10 bases of the junction left unmatched. The CDR3 sequence is 15 residues long. Complete variable domain (other parts from reference TRBV11-2 and TRBJ2-1): EAGVAQSPRYKIIEKRQSVAFWCNPISGHATLYWYQQILGQGPKLLIQFQNNGVVDDSQLPKDRFSAERLKGVDSTLKIQPAKLEDSAVYLCASSSYSQGVYEQFFGPGTRLTVL.

This chain uses TRBV19 with TRBJ1-1, with a tentative D call TRBD1 (5 bases). CDR3 size: 14 residues. Trimming stripped 1 base from V and 10 bases from J, with 16 bases between. Germline V gene sequence: CDR1 LNHDA, CDR2 SQIVND (reference sequence). The CDR3 region is CASSIGGNDGGAFF. The DNA of the CDR3 is TGTGCCAGTAGTATAGGAGGGAATGACGGGGGAGCTTTCTTT.

This chain uses TRBV2 with TRBJ2-7; 8 bases align to TRBD2. After removal of 4 bases from V and 2 bases from J, the junction contained 4 bases not matched to a gene. Germline loops: CDR1 SNHLY, CDR2 FYNNEI. This CDR3 region has 14 residues. The CDR3 reads CASSVEAGAYEQYF. The CDR3, as DNA: TGTGCCAGCAGTGTCGAAGCGGGGGCCTACGAGCAGTACTTC. Filled out from reference TRBV2 and TRBJ2-7, the complete variable domain reads EPEVTQTPSHQVTQMGQEVILRCVPISNHLYFYWYRQILGQKVEFLVSFYNNEISEKSEIFDDQFSVERPDGSNFTLKIRSTKLEDSAMYFCASSVEAGAYEQYFGPGTRLTVT.

The rearrangement links TRBV11-2 to TRBJ2-1, with 8 bases aligning to TRBD1. Germline V CDR1 and CDR2: SGHAT, FQNNGV. After removal of 5 bases from V and 7 bases from J, the junction contained 10 bases not matched to a gene. The CDR3 extends over 15 amino acids. CDR3 bases: TGTGCCAGCAGCACACAGGGGGTAATCTCGAATGAGCAGTTCTTC. It translates to CASSTQGVISNEQFF. The full variable domain, completed using reference TRBV11-2 and TRBJ2-1, is EAGVAQSPRYKIIEKRQSVAFWCNPISGHATLYWYQQILGQGPKLLIQFQNNGVVDDSQLPKDRFSAERLKGVDSTLKIQPAKLEDSAVYLCASSTQGVISNEQFFGPGTRLTVL.

The chain employs TRBV30 and TRBJ1-2; TRBD1 matches at 7 bases. Germline V lookup: CDR1 GTSNPN, CDR2 SVGIG (reference sequence). The CDR3 runs 14 residues. The ends lost 2 bases at V and 4 bases at J; junction bases unmatched: 7. CDR3 sequence: CAWSREQGIYGYTF. CDR3 DNA: TGTGCCTGGAGTAGGGAACAGGGGATCTATGGCTACACCTTC.

This chain joins TRBV6-1 and TRBJ1-1; no clear D. CDR1 MNHNS and CDR2 SASEGT come from the germline V gene. The CDR3 runs 17 residues. Trimming shortened V by 4 bases and J by 1 base, and 19 bases separated the two germline ends. The CDR3 protein is CASSAGVRPGRNTEAFF. In DNA, the CDR3 is TGTGCCAGCAGTGCTGGAGTAAGGCCGGGGAGGAACACTGAAGCTTTCTTT.

V usage is TRBV30 and J usage is TRBJ2-7; the match to TRBD2 covers 8 bases. V shed 0 bases, J shed 2 bases, and the junction held 3 bases outside the gene matches. The germline V gene has CDR1 GTSNPN and CDR2 SVGIG (reference sequence). The CDR3 contains 14 residues. CDR3 in DNA: TGTGCCTGGAGTGTTGGCGGGGGGACCTACGAGCAGTACTTC. As protein: CAWSVGGGTYEQYF.

The chain uses TRBV7-2 and TRBJ1-2; a weak D match, TRBD1 (5 bases). Germline-derived CDR1 and CDR2 are SGHTA and FQGNSA. The CDR3 contains 13 residues. The V and J ends lost 1 base and 8 bases respectively, with 11 bases between them. The CDR3 here is CASSLGGAGGYTF. The CDR3 DNA is TGTGCCAGCAGCTTAGGAGGGGCTGGGGGCTACACCTTC.

V is TRBV7-8 and J is TRBJ1-2; no reliable D call. Trimming removed 6 bases from V and 8 bases from J, with 19 bases in between. The germline V gene has CDR1 SGHVS and CDR2 FQNEAQ. This CDR3 is 14 amino acids long. The CDR3 is CASRATEFIEGYTF. For the CDR3, the DNA is TGTGCCAGCAGGGCAACCGAATTTATCGAAGGCTACACCTTC.

The CDR3 DNA reads as TGTGCCAGCAGCTTGAGACAGGGGGGGGCCTACGAGCAGTACTTC. The encoded protein is CASSLRQGGAYEQYF. The chain combines TRBV11-2 with TRBJ2-7; 9 nucleotides match TRBD1. This CDR3 comprises 15 residues. The germline V gene encodes CDR1 SGHAT and CDR2 FQNNGV. J lost 2 bases, V lost 3 bases, and 5 bases had no gene match.

J is TRBJ1-1 and V is TRBV5-1; D is ambiguous. The CDR3 sequence is 15 residues long. Per the germline V gene, CDR1 is SGHRS and CDR2 is YFSETQ. V lost 5 bases to trimming and J lost 2 bases, with 16 bases between them. This chain's CDR3 is CASRGRGSSNTEAFF. The CDR3 DNA reads TGCGCCAGCAGGGGGAGAGGGAGTTCCAACACTGAAGCTTTCTTT.

The CDR3 protein is CASSRPNTEAFF. DNA of the CDR3: TGTGCCAGCAGTAGACCAAACACTGAAGCTTTCTTT. The chain joins TRBV7-9 to TRBJ1-1; D is ambiguous. The CDR3 has 12 amino acids. V lost 6 bases and J 2 bases, leaving 7 bases between the germline ends. CDR1 and CDR2 (germline): SEHNR, FQNEAQ (reference sequence). Full variable domain (rest looked up from reference TRBV7-9 and TRBJ1-1): DTGVSQNPRHKITKRGQNVTFRCDPISEHNRLYWYRQTLGQGPEFLTYFQNEAQLEKSRLLSDRFSAERPKGSFSTLEIQRTEQGDSAMYLCASSRPNTEAFFGQGTRLTVV.

The chain has TRBV30 and TRBJ2-1; D is unclear. The CDR3 is 12 amino acids. Deletions cut 2 bases from V and 5 bases from J, with 7 bases between. CDR1 and CDR2 (germline): GTSNPN, SVGIG (reference sequence). CDR3 residues: CAWSTSNNEQFF. The CDR3 nucleotides are TGTGCCTGGAGTACGTCGAACAATGAGCAGTTCTTC.

The rearrangement uses TRBV10-1 and TRBJ2-3; D is possibly TRBD2 (6 bases). The V and J ends lost 0 bases and 4 bases respectively, with 11 bases between them. CDR3 size: 15 residues. Germline values: CDR1 WNHNN, CDR2 SYGVQD (reference sequence). The chain's CDR3 is CASSESAGGSDTQYF. In DNA, the CDR3 is TGCGCCAGCAGTGAGTCGGCAGGAGGGTCAGATACGCAGTATTTT.

J is TRBJ2-3 and V is TRBV2, with TRBD2 identical over 7 bases. The J segment lost 2 bases and the V segment lost 6 bases, leaving 5 bases of the junction unmatched. Germline values: CDR1 SNHLY, CDR2 FYNNEI. CDR3 size: 14 residues. This chain's CDR3 is CASSRGGYTDTQYF. CDR3 DNA: TGTGCCAGCAGCCGGGGAGGGTACACAGATACGCAGTATTTT.

V and J are TRBV19 and TRBJ2-4; tentative D call: TRBD1 (5 bases). Trimming stripped 4 bases from V and 3 bases from J, with 16 bases between. This CDR3 is 16 amino acids long. CDR1 and CDR2 (germline): LNHDA, SQIVND (reference sequence). CDR3 sequence (DNA): TGTGCCAGTAGTAGTGCGACTCAGGGTAGCAAAAACATTCAGTACTTC. It yields the protein CASSSATQGSKNIQYF.

The chain combines TRBV6-1 with TRBJ2-1; unclear D gene. V dropped 0 bases and J dropped 2 bases, with 11 bases sitting between them. Germline V lookup: CDR1 MNHNS, CDR2 SASEGT. The length of the CDR3 is 16 residues. CDR3 bases: TGTGCCAGCAGTGAAGCGCCCCCTACTACCTACAATGAGCAGTTCTTC. The encoded protein is CASSEAPPTTYNEQFF.

The chain recombines TRBV30 with TRBJ2-7, with 11 nucleotides matching TRBD1. The length of the CDR3 is 14 residues. Germline V gene data show CDR1 as GTSNPN and CDR2 as SVGIG (reference sequence). The ends lost 0 bases at V and 5 bases at J; junction bases unmatched: 3. This CDR3 reads CAWSVGQGANEQYF. The CDR3 DNA reads TGTGCCTGGAGTGTAGGACAGGGGGCGAACGAGCAGTACTTC.